Following are 8 T cell receptor beta chains from one sample sequenced in a study of long-term antiretroviral therapy in people with HIV. Survey level was the resolution at which the v3.0 immunoSEQ assay ran. Libraries were prepared by immunoSEQ multiplex PCR; TCRdb keeps only in-frame clonotypes and omits some of them. Of tens of thousands of clones listed, around four fifths are singletons. Here the sequenced sample was unsorted PBMCs, taken 1.5 years before starting antiretroviral therapy. The origin of the receptors is a man aged 18 to 35 with HIV.

The genes are TRBV5-1 and TRBJ2-2; no clear D gene. Trimming shortened V by 0 bases and J by 7 bases, and 4 bases separated the two germline ends. This CDR3 has 12 residues. CDR1 is SGHRS, CDR2 YFSETQ, per germline. CDR3 residues: CASSLVDGELFF. CDR3 DNA sequence: TGCGCCAGCAGCTTGGTGGACGGGGAGCTGTTTTTT. Full variable domain (outside the CDR3, taken from reference TRBV5-1 and TRBJ2-2): KAGVTQTPRYLIKTRGQQVTLSCSPISGHRSVSWYQQTPGQGLQFLFEYFSETQRNKGNFPGRFSGRQFSNSRSEMNVSTLELGDSALYLCASSLVDGELFFGEGSRLTVL.

This clone was seen more than once but under ten times. The CDR3 loop is CGSGDESNQPQHF. The CDR3 DNA reads as TGTGGAAGTGGGGACGAAAGCAATCAGCCCCAGCATTTT. The chain links TRBV2 to TRBJ1-5, with D possibly being TRBD1 (5 bases). Germline CDR1 SNHLY, CDR2 FYNNEI. This CDR3 contains 13 residues.

The sample holds a few counts of this clone. This rearrangement joins TRBV28 to TRBJ1-5; unclear D gene. Germline lookup yields CDR1 MDHEN and CDR2 SYDVKM. The CDR3 runs 11 residues. V was shortened by 8 bases and J by 6 bases, with 8 bases between the two germline ends. The CDR3 bases are TGTGCCAGCGGGTATGGTCAGCCCCAGCATTTT. Translation: CASGYGQPQHF.

This clone was counted a few times. The V and J genes are TRBV11-2 and TRBJ1-4; TRBD1 might be the D (5 bases). There are 17 residues in the CDR3. The V gene lost 2 bases and the J gene lost 13 bases, with 26 bases spanning the gap. Germline V CDR1 and CDR2: SGHAT, FQNNGV. CDR3 DNA: TGTGCCAGCAGCTTATGGGGCCACGTCGAAGAGGGTAGCGTACTGTTTTTT. Encoded protein: CASSLWGHVEEGSVLFF. The full variable domain, completed using reference TRBV11-2 and TRBJ1-4, is EAGVAQSPRYKIIEKRQSVAFWCNPISGHATLYWYQQILGQGPKLLIQFQNNGVVDDSQLPKDRFSAERLKGVDSTLKIQPAKLEDSAVYLCASSLWGHVEEGSVLFFGSGTQLSVL.

The chain employs TRBV27 and TRBJ2-3; D is ambiguous. CDR1 is MNHEY and CDR2 is SMNVEV in the germline V gene (reference sequence). V was pared by 6 bases and J by 2 bases, with 18 bases between. This CDR3 contains 16 residues. This chain's CDR3 is CASSPMMPLLTDTQYF. CDR3 in DNA: TGTGCCAGCAGCCCCATGATGCCCCTTCTCACAGATACGCAGTATTTT.

The genes are TRBV7-3 and TRBJ2-6; weak D call: TRBD2 (5 bases). This CDR3 has 18 residues. The germline V gene encodes CDR1 SGHTA and CDR2 FQGTGA. Trimming removed 5 bases from V and 4 bases from J, with 21 bases in between. The CDR3 spells CASSPPGLSGGGANVLTF. The CDR3 nucleotides read TGTGCCAGCAGCCCCCCCGGACTGTCGGGCGGGGGGGCCAACGTCCTGACTTTC.

The sample holds a few counts of this clone. This sequence joins TRBV2 and TRBJ1-4; D not certain. This CDR3 comprises 14 residues. Trimming cost V 6 bases and J 3 bases, with 11 bases left between them. CDR1 SNHLY and CDR2 FYNNEI come from the germline V gene. The CDR3 loop is CASRVNYANEKLFF. The CDR3 coding sequence is TGTGCCAGCAGGGTGAATTACGCTAATGAAAAACTGTTTTTT. Filled out from reference TRBV2 and TRBJ1-4, the complete variable domain reads EPEVTQTPSHQVTQMGQEVILRCVPISNHLYFYWYRQILGQKVEFLVSFYNNEISEKSEIFDDQFSVERPDGSNFTLKIRSTKLEDSAMYFCASRVNYANEKLFFGSGTQLSVL.

About this clone: A junction end diverges from the germline sequence, so it may reflect a read error. CDR3 region: CASSIGPTEYTGELFF. The CDR3 DNA reads TGTGCCAGCAGCATAGGTCCGACGGAGTACACCGGGGAGCTGTTTTTT. The chain has TRBV13 and TRBJ2-2; D is unclear. The CDR3 consists of 16 residues. Germline CDR1 PRHDT, CDR2 FYEKMQ (reference sequence).